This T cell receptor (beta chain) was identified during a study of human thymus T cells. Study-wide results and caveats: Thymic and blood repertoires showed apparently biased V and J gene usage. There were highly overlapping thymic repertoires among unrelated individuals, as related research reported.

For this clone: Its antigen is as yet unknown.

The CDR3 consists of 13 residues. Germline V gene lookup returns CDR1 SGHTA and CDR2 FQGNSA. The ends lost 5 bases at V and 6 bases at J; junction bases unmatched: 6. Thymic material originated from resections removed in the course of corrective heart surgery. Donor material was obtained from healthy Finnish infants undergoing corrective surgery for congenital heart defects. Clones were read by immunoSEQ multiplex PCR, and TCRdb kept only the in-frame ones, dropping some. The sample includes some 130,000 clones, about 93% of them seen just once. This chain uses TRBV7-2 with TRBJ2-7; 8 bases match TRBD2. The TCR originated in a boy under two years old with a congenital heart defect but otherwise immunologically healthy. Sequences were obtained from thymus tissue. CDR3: CASSPGTRCEQYF. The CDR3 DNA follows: TGTGCCAGCAGCCCGGGGACTAGATGCGAGCAGTACTTC. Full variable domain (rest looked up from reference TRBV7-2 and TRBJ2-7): GAGVSQSPSNKVTEKGKDVELRCDPISGHTALYWYRQSLGQGLEFLIYFQGNSAPDKSGLPSDRFSAERTGGSVSTLTIQRTQQEDSAVYLCASSPGTRCEQYFGPGTRLTVT.